The 22 T cell receptor beta chains below were found in one sample sequenced in a study of early T cells in non-severe SARS-CoV-2 infection. TCRdb itself ran the 5' RACE reads through MiXCR, one entry per CDR3 protein. This sample yields approximately 60,000 distinct CDR3 sequences, of which around an eighth are seen a single time; about 1.3% belongs to the top ten. Sequencing used whole blood. All receptors come from an adult who was a healthcare worker with PCR-confirmed SARS-CoV-2 infection or an uninfected control (not recorded which).

This clonotype was seen only a few times. The rearrangement joins TRBV3-1 to TRBJ2-2; D gene unclear. The CDR3 extends over 15 amino acids. The ends were cut back, 3 bases at V and 1 base at J, with 9 bases in the middle. Germline CDR1 and CDR2: LGHDT and YNNKEL (reference sequence). CDR3 nucleotide sequence: TGTGCCAGCAGCCAGGCCACAGTGAACACCGGGGAGCTGTTTTTT. Its translation: CASSQATVNTGELFF.

This clonotype was picked up many times. A read error may account for a junction end that differs from germline. V gene TRBV14 combines with J gene TRBJ1-1, with 9 bases identical to TRBD1. This CDR3 has 12 residues. Germline V gene data show CDR1 as SGHDN and CDR2 as FVKESK. CDR3 sequence (DNA): TGTGCCAGCAGCTTGGGACAGGGTGGCTACACATTT. Translating it yields CASSLGQGGYTF. Full variable domain (rest looked up from reference TRBV14 and TRBJ1-1): EAGVTQFPSHSVIEKGQTVTLRCDPISGHDNLYWYRRVMGKEIKFLLHFVKESKQDESGMPNNRFLAERTGGTYSTLKVQPAELEDSGVYFCASSLGQGGYTFGQGTRLTVV.

This clonotype was seen at least ten times. The rearrangement uses TRBV18 and TRBJ2-6; possibly TRBD1 for D (6 bases). In germline, CDR1 is KGHSH, CDR2 LQKENI. This CDR3 spans 18 amino acids. V lost 3 bases, J lost 0 bases, and 15 bases lay in between. The CDR3 sequence: CASSPLPRGNSGANVLTF. CDR3 DNA: TGTGCCAGCTCACCCCTCCCCAGGGGAAACTCTGGGGCCAACGTCCTGACTTTC.

Many counts were recorded for this clonotype. V gene TRBV10-3 combines with J gene TRBJ1-1; 7 bases line up with TRBD1. There are 12 residues in the CDR3. In germline, CDR1 is ENHRY, CDR2 SYGVKD. Trimming cost V 8 bases and J 0 bases; bases outside gene matches: 0. The CDR3 here is CAIGQVNTEAFF. The CDR3, as DNA: TGTGCCATCGGACAGGTGAACACTGAAGCTTTCTTT.

The chain recombines TRBV9 with TRBJ1-1; D remains unclear. This CDR3 is 14 amino acids long. CDR1 SGDLS and CDR2 YYNGEE come from the germline V gene. Trimming took off 0 bases at V and 4 bases at J, with 10 bases between the two ends. The CDR3 coding sequence is TGTGCCAGCAGCGTAGTCCCCGATGCCACTGAAGCTTTCTTT. Protein: CASSVVPDATEAFF.

V is TRBV19 and J is TRBJ1-1; D is undetermined. The CDR3 is made up of 12 amino acids. Germline V gives CDR1 LNHDA, CDR2 SQIVND (reference sequence). V lost 5 bases, J lost 5 bases, and 9 bases lay in between. CDR3 amino acids: CASSGTRTEAFF. As DNA, the CDR3 is TGTGCCAGTAGTGGAACTAGGACTGAAGCTTTCTTT. Looking up the rest from reference TRBV19 and TRBJ1-1 gives the full variable domain: DGGITQSPKYLFRKEGQNVTLSCEQNLNHDAMYWYRQDPGQGLRLIYYSQIVNDFQKGDIAEGYSVSREKKESFPLTVTSAQKNPTAFYLCASSGTRTEAFFGQGTRLTVV.

This rearrangement joins TRBV5-4 to TRBJ1-6, with 8 bases that match TRBD1. Germline V gives CDR1 SGHNT, CDR2 YYREEE (reference sequence). V was clipped by 4 bases and J by 10 bases; unmatched bases: 10. The CDR3 has 15 residues. CDR3 region: CASSIGQGMGSPLHF. The CDR3 DNA reads TGTGCCAGCAGCATAGGACAGGGCATGGGATCACCCCTCCACTTT.

This clonotype was seen only a few times. The rearrangement links TRBV4-1 to TRBJ2-1; D ambiguous. CDR3 length: 13 residues. Germline lookup yields CDR1 MGHRA and CDR2 YSYEKL. The V and J ends lost 3 bases and 2 bases respectively, with 5 bases between them. CDR3 in amino acids: CASSHGPYNEQFF. In DNA, the CDR3 is TGCGCCAGCAGCCACGGGCCCTACAATGAGCAGTTCTTC.

The V gene is TRBV28, the J gene TRBJ1-5, with unresolved D. Looked up from germline, CDR1 is MDHEN and CDR2 is SYDVKM. This CDR3 comprises 13 residues. Between the trimmed V and J ends, which lost 2 bases and 5 bases, there was a span of 7 bases. The CDR3 nucleotides are TGTGCCAGCAGTTTACGGATAGATCAGCCCCAGCATTTT. Its translation: CASSLRIDQPQHF. The variable domain in full, completed from reference TRBV28 and TRBJ1-5, reads DVKVTQSSRYLVKRTGEKVFLECVQDMDHENMFWYRQDPGLGLRLIYFSYDVKMKEKGDIPEGYSVSREKKERFSLILESASTNQTSMYLCASSLRIDQPQHFGDGTRLSIL.

This chain connects TRBV10-3 to TRBJ2-5; D is unclear. The germline CDR1 and CDR2 sequences are ENHRY and SYGVKD. V was shortened by 10 bases and J by 2 bases, with 20 bases between the two germline ends. This CDR3 is 15 amino acids long. CDR3 protein: CATGVGESRQETQYF. For the CDR3, the DNA is TGTGCCACCGGAGTGGGCGAATCCAGACAAGAGACCCAGTACTTC.

V gene TRBV7-8 combines with J gene TRBJ2-7, with D perhaps TRBD2 (6 bases). CDR1 is SGHVS, CDR2 FQNEAQ, per germline. The CDR3 runs to 14 residues. The V gene lost 4 bases and the J gene lost 0 bases, with 10 bases spanning the gap. In DNA, the CDR3 is TGTGCCAGCAGCTCACCGGGACTCTCCTACGAGCAGTACTTC. Its translation is CASSSPGLSYEQYF.

This clonotype was detected ten times or more. The rearrangement links TRBV29-1 to TRBJ2-3, with D uncertain. The V and J ends lost 6 bases and 0 bases respectively, with 16 bases between them. Germline V gene data show CDR1 as SQVTM and CDR2 as ANQGSEA. The CDR3 is 15 residues long. CDR3 DNA: TGCAGCGTCGCGACGGAGACCCTAAGCACAGATACGCAGTATTTT. Amino acid sequence: CSVATETLSTDTQYF.

This clonotype was counted at least ten times. The chain couples TRBV29-1 to TRBJ2-7, with a tentative D call TRBD1 (6 bases). V was pared by 6 bases and J by 6 bases, with 21 bases between. This CDR3 comprises 14 residues. Germline CDR1 and CDR2: SQVTM and ANQGSEA. The CDR3: CSVSYLRTAGEQYF. DNA of the CDR3: TGCAGCGTGTCCTACTTGAGGACAGCCGGCGAGCAGTACTTC.

The sample holds many counts of this clonotype. This rearrangement joins TRBV6-1 to TRBJ2-1; TRBD2 matches at 9 bases. V lost 1 base, J lost 9 bases, and 7 bases stayed unmatched. The CDR3 covers 15 residues. Germline V CDR1 and CDR2: MNHNS, SASEGT. The CDR3 DNA follows: TGTGCCAGCAGTGAAGAGGCGGGGGGGCCGGTTGAGCAGTTCTTC. Residues: CASSEEAGGPVEQFF.

This clonotype has just a few counts. V and J are TRBV6-5 and TRBJ1-1, with no clear D. Germline CDR1 MNHEY, CDR2 SVGAGI. The CDR3 is made up of 16 amino acids. V was pared by 0 bases and J by 6 bases, with 17 bases between. CDR3: CASSYSMTRPESEAFF. The CDR3 region has the DNA TGTGCCAGCAGTTACTCGATGACCCGTCCAGAGTCTGAAGCTTTCTTT.

As to this clonotype: A read error may explain this, as a much larger clone is one base away. The chain recombines TRBV10-3 with TRBJ2-1, with TRBD2 matching 10 bases. Germline-derived CDR1 and CDR2 are ENHRY and SYGVKD. The V segment lost 0 bases and the J segment 9 bases; nucleotides outside the gene matches: 11. The CDR3 runs 17 residues. CDR3 residues: CAISESAWSGGAREQFF. CDR3 in DNA: TGTGCCATCAGTGAGTCGGCATGGAGCGGGGGGGCGCGTGAGCAGTTCTTC.

V is TRBV12-3 or TRBV12-4 and J is TRBJ2-5; D unclear. V was shortened by 3 bases and J by 4 bases, with 3 bases between the two germline ends. CDR3 length equals 11 residues. CDR3 sequence (DNA): TGTGCCAGCAGTTTCCGAGAGACCCAGTACTTC. Its protein is CASSFRETQYF.

V and J are TRBV20-1 and TRBJ1-1; perhaps TRBD1 as D (5 bases). The V end was cut by 4 bases, the J end by 2 bases, with 14 bases between. This CDR3 has 14 residues. Germline V gene data show CDR1 as DFQATT and CDR2 as SNEGSKA (reference sequence). CDR3 nucleotide sequence: TGCAGTGCTATCGACAGAATTAAAAACACTGAAGCTTTCTTT. Translated, it gives CSAIDRIKNTEAFF.

The V and J genes are TRBV9 and TRBJ1-6, with D perhaps matching TRBD1 (5 bases). Looked up from germline, CDR1 is SGDLS and CDR2 is YYNGEE. Deletions cut 4 bases from V and 13 bases from J, with 24 bases between. The CDR3 is 16 residues long. CDR3 region: CASSPRGNGDTSPLHF. The CDR3 DNA is TGTGCCAGCAGCCCCCGGGGGAATGGCGACACTTCCCCCCTCCACTTT.

This clonotype was detected only a few times. The chain uses TRBV6-1 and TRBJ1-1, with D hard to call. CDR1 is MNHNS, CDR2 SASEGT, per germline. Between the trimmed V and J ends, which lost 4 bases and 1 base, there was a span of 25 bases. This CDR3 has 19 amino acids. DNA for the CDR3: TGTGCCAGCAGTGCCCCCGGATCTGTTTGGAGGTCACAGAACACTGAAGCTTTCTTT. Protein: CASSAPGSVWRSQNTEAFF.

This clonotype was counted ten times or more. The V call is TRBV14, the J call TRBJ2-7; weak D call: TRBD1 (5 bases). This CDR3 is built from 13 residues. The V and J ends lost 3 bases and 1 base respectively, with 7 bases between them. Germline V gene lookup returns CDR1 SGHDN and CDR2 FVKESK. The CDR3 loop is CASSHSGSYEQYF. CDR3 DNA sequence: TGTGCCAGCAGCCATTCAGGGTCCTACGAGCAGTACTTC.

This clonotype was seen only a few times. V gene TRBV20-1 combines with J gene TRBJ1-5, with a tentative D call TRBD1 (6 bases). Germline V lookup: CDR1 DFQATT, CDR2 SNEGSKA (reference sequence). V was cut by 5 bases and J by 2 bases, with 13 bases left in between. This CDR3 region has 14 residues. The CDR3 reads CSASLTGGNQPQHF. The CDR3 region has the DNA TGCAGTGCTTCCCTGACAGGTGGCAATCAGCCCCAGCATTTT.